Sequencing of this TCR beta chain was carried out in a study of siplizumab effects on memory and regulatory T cells. Study outcomes and limitations: In unstimulated cells, naive T cells appeared more diverse than memory T cells and seemed major alloresponse contributors.

Assay: immunoSEQ multiplex PCR; the TCRdb copy retains only in-frame clones and omits some. This table holds 37,000 or so clones, 80% to 90% found once. This clone was detected once. Antigen: not known. This sequence was found in a human donor in good health. What was sequenced was naive CD4+ T cells sorted from blood.

CDR3 sequence (DNA): TGTGCCAGTAGTAAACCGGGACAGGGGGTTCGTGAGCAGTACTTC. It codes for CASSKPGQGVREQYF. The V call is TRBV19, the J call TRBJ2-7; 11 bases line up with TRBD1. V was pared by 4 bases and J by 7 bases, with 9 bases of the junction left unmatched. The CDR3 is 15 amino acids. Germline CDR1 is LNHDA and CDR2 is SQIVND (reference sequence).